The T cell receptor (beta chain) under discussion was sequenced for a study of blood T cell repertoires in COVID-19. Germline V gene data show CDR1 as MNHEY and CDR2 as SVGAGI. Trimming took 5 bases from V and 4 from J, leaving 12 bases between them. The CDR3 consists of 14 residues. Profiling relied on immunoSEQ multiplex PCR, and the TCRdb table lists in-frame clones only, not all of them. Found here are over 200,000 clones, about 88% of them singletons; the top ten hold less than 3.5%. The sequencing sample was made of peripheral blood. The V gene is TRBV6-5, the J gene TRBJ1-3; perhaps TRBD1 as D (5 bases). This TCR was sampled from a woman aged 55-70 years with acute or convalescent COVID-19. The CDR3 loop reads CASSRGIGGNTIYF. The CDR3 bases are TGTGCCAGCAGTCGGGGGATAGGGGGAAACACCATATATTTT.